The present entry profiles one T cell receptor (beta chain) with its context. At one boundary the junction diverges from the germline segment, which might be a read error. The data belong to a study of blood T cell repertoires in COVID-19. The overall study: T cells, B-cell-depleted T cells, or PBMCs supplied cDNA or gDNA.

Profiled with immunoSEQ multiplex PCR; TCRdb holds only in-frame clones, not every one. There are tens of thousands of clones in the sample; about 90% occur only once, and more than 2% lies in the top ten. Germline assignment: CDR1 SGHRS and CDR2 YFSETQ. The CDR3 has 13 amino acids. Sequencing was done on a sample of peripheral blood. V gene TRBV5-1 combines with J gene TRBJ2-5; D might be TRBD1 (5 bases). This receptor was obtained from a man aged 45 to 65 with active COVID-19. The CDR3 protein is CASSLDHQGPPHF. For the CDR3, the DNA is TGCGCCAGCAGCTTGGATCATCAGGGCCCCCCGCACTTC.